This T cell receptor (beta chain) was identified during a study of CD8+ T cells in alopecia areata. On the study more broadly: Administration of oral tofacitinib to treated patients was at 5 to 10 mg twice daily. It was 6 to 18 months of tofacitinib, and then there were 6 months off drug.

About this clone: Its antigen is still unknown.

Study conclusions and caveats: Possibly as an HLA-related effect, TCR sharing across patients appeared less clear than in mice.

The investigators collected lesional scalp punch biopsies and peripheral blood from alopecia areata patients. Extracted from the samples, RNA was reverse transcribed into cDNA to serve as the sequencing template. TCRdb's table, derived via immunoSEQ multiplex PCR, lists solely in-frame clones and lacks some. The sample consists of around 140,000 clones, roughly 44% of them appearing once. Sequenced sample: CD4+ T cells sorted from blood. The TCR sequence derives from a human donor with alopecia areata.

DNA of the CDR3: TGTGCCAGCAGTGATAACCCTACCTACGAGCAGTACTTC. Translating it yields CASSDNPTYEQYF. The chain links TRBV2 to TRBJ2-7; D uncertain. This CDR3 has 13 residues. Germline values: CDR1 SNHLY, CDR2 FYNNEI. V gave up 3 bases and J gave up 2 bases, with 8 bases separating them.